What follows is one T cell receptor (beta chain) and its context. The target of this receptor is not known. There are no base qualities to consult, and no much larger clone falls within one base. This entry belongs to a study of CD8 T cells in Susac syndrome (dated by TCRdb to about 2019). Describing the broader study: The study used repertoire sequencing to test whether antigen drove CD8+ T cell activation and differentiation in Susac syndrome. Clonality of the CD8+ T cell repertoire was compared between roughly twelve healthy donors, approximately 14 Susac syndrome patients and roughly 16 multiple sclerosis patients. Overall results and qualifications from the work: The number of individuals in the TCR sequencing and HLA analysis was recognized as being relatively small.

Peripheral blood CD8+ and CD4+ T cells from healthy donors, Susac syndrome patients and multiple sclerosis patients were profiled using high-throughput TCR beta sequencing. Multiple sclerosis controls were treatment-naive patients with stable or active relapsing-remitting disease fulfilling revised McDonald criteria. Bulk CD8+ and CD4+ T cells were purified by magnetic negative isolation, while CD8+ TEMRA cells were enriched using FACS. Blood was collected in EDTA tubes and processed within 24 hours, with PBMCs isolated through density gradient centrifugation. PBMCs intended for TCR sequencing were frozen in liquid nitrogen and were later thawed in a 37 degrees C water bath. Purity of sorted or isolated CD4+, CD8+ and CD8+ TEMRA cells was at least 90%. RNA was extracted with the RNeasy kit and 0.5 to 1 ug was reverse transcribed using random hexamers. The immunoSEQ multiplex PCR assay, which covers 54 Vbeta and 13 Jbeta segments, was used to amplify TCR beta CDR3 regions. Bias from PCR amplification was corrected by using a synthetic template baseline for primer optimization and for computational correction. The authors' analysis ran thus. Reads were annotated to V, D and J genes according to IMGT and were analyzed with immunoSEQ Analyzer, with only productive sequences retained. Clonality was calculated as one minus the Shannon entropy normalized by log2 of the number of productive unique sequences. For each patient and control, public and private clones were evaluated within the 100 most prevalent clones. Clones were defined as Susac-specific when absent from the healthy and MS cohorts, from about 1,100 published viral clones and from other ImmuneACCESS disease sequences. TCRdb handled the public reads itself, with Q25 trimming in fastp and clone calling in MiXCR, and kept productive beta chains. For every CDR3 protein sequence, its rows merge into one entry that carries the most common genes and DNA. These V and J calls originate from TCRdb's pipeline instead of the authors' own analysis. The sample contains more than 200,000 distinct CDR3 sequences, around nine tenths of them found a single time. The top ten clonotypes cover around 0.14% of the sample.

The sequence was obtained from a human donor with multiple sclerosis. The sequenced sample was CD8+ T cells from PBMCs.

In nucleotides, the sequence is TGCAGTGCTAGTTTGGGGGTCGGGGAAGAGACCCAGTACTTC. It translates as CSASLGVGEETQYF. Here the chain combines TRBV20-1 and TRBJ2-5, with the D call perhaps TRBD1 or TRBD2, each one matching 5 bases. Taken from cysteine to phenylalanine, the CDR3 has 14 residues. The read is trimmed to its CDR3 DNA, 42 bases read in frame from base 1. V sheds 3 bases and J sheds 3 bases, leaving 14 bases between their ends. The germline V gene (reference sequence) sets CDR1 to DFQATT and CDR2 to SNEGSKA.